This T cell receptor (beta chain) was sequenced in a study of blood T cell repertoires in COVID-19. About the research overall: The United States, Italy and Spain were the sources of the acute and convalescent COVID-19 samples.

TCRdb's table, derived via immunoSEQ multiplex PCR, lists solely in-frame clones and lacks some. The data contain around 480,000 clones, 88% of them singletons. The source of this sequence is a woman in her forties or fifties with COVID-19, enrolled during active disease. Specimen: peripheral blood.

Here the CDR3 reads CASSLDGGAGNNSPLHF. The CDR3 DNA sequence: TGTGCCAGCAGCCTAGATGGGGGAGCGGGAAATAATTCACCCCTCCACTTT. The rearrangement links TRBV9 to TRBJ1-6, with a tentative D call TRBD1 (5 bases). Per the germline V gene, CDR1 is SGDLS and CDR2 is YYNGEE. The CDR3 is 17 amino acids. V lost 4 bases to trimming and J lost 5 bases, with 19 bases between them.